This T cell receptor (beta chain) was observed in a study of Ad26.COV2.S vaccination and SARS-CoV-2 variants. Broader study findings: The study found higher spike-specific TCR breadth in vaccine than placebo recipients. Similar non-spike TCR breadth was seen in vaccine and placebo recipients.

Germline CDR1 and CDR2: SQVTM and ANQGSEA. The V and J ends lost 8 bases and 1 base, in that order; junction bases with no gene match: 3. The CDR3 consists of 13 residues. Indicated treatment: around 19 received Ad26.COV2.S at low or high dose, single or two shots; about 5 received placebo; per-sample allocation not given. Collection of the samples took place on day 63 after the first injection of vaccine or placebo. Cohort 1b enrolled adults aged 18-55 years in Boston. Method: immunoSEQ multiplex PCR; TCRdb's copy keeps in-frame clones and lacks some. This sample has about 350,000 clones, with about 88% found just once. Points on this clone: As yet, its antigen is unknown.

This sequence joins TRBV29-1 and TRBJ2-2; 8 bases map to TRBD1. This sequence was found in a person between 18 and 60 years old who received the Ad26.COV2.S COVID-19 vaccine or a placebo. Source: peripheral blood, taken in a trial of Ad26.COV2.S vaccine versus placebo. The DNA of the CDR3 is TGCAGCACAGGGGGACGGAACACCGGGGAGCTGTTTTTT. Translated: CSTGGRNTGELFF.